Listed below are T cell receptor beta chains from one sample, sequenced in a study of a mutant IDH1 vaccine in newly diagnosed glioma. The table came from immunoSEQ multiplex PCR; TCRdb's copy has only in-frame clones and leaves some out. The sample records around 87,000 clones, 83% being singletons. This material consisted of PBMCs, taken from a glioma patient treated with radiotherapy, temozolomide or both. Every receptor here comes from a woman aged 50 to 60 with glioma. CDR3s include the opening cysteine and the closing phenylalanine or tryptophan. A D gene is named only where the DNA matches it firmly. Size is omitted from some rows. Given values are once, few, many or a class for expanded clones.

D	V	J	size	DNA	CDR3
.	TRBV20-1	TRBJ1-4	few	TGCACTGCAAGTCAGGGTGAAAAACTGTTTTTT	CTASQGEKLFF
.	TRBV5-8	TRBJ1-1	.	TGTGCCAGCAGCCCTGGGCGGGGTTCGAACACTGAAGCTTTCTTT	CASSPGRGSNTEAFF
TRBD1	TRBV5-1	TRBJ1-1	few	TGCGCCAGCAGGGACAGGGAAGACACTGAAGCTTTCTTT	CASRDREDTEAFF
.	TRBV5-1	TRBJ1-2	.	TGCGCCAGCAGCTCATCCCGCTATGGCTACACCTTC	CASSSSRYGYTF
TRBD1	TRBV7-2	TRBJ1-1	.	TGTGCCAGCAGCCTGGACAGGGGCAGTGAAGCTTTCTTT	CASSLDRGSEAFF
TRBD1	TRBV9	TRBJ2-1	.	TGTGCCAGCAGCCTCGGACAGGGCCCTTACAATGAGCAGTTCTTC	CASSLGQGPYNEQFF
.	TRBV6-1	TRBJ2-7	.	TGTGCCAGCAGTGTCTGGACGGTCTCCTACGAGCAGTACTTC	CASSVWTVSYEQYF
TRBD1	TRBV18	TRBJ1-1	.	TGTGCCAGCTCATCGACAGGGGCCCAAACTTACAACACTGAAGCTTTCTTT	CASSSTGAQTYNTEAFF
.	TRBV19	TRBJ1-2	.	TGTGCCAGTATCCCCGGGTGGGATTGGGGCTATGGCTACACCTTC	CASIPGWDWGYGYTF
.	TRBV5-1	TRBJ1-2	.	TGCGCCAGCAGCCAAGGGGGGATATATGGCTACACCTTC	CASSQGGIYGYTF
.	TRBV6-6	TRBJ1-2	.	TGTGCCAGCAGACTAGTAACCGGGACGGATGGCTACACCTTC	CASRLVTGTDGYTF
.	TRBV27	TRBJ1-6	.	TGTGCCAGCAGTTTTTCCTTATATAATTCACCCCTCCACTTT	CASSFSLYNSPLHF
.	TRBV27	TRBJ2-7	.	TGTGCCAGCAGTTTTGCAGGGGCCTACGAGCAGTACTTC	CASSFAGAYEQYF
.	TRBV5-1	TRBJ2-1	.	TGCGCCAGCAGCGTTACTACTAGGGACGTTTTGAATGAGCAGTTCTTC	CASSVTTRDVLNEQFF
TRBD2	TRBV2	TRBJ2-3	.	TGTGCCAGCAGTCCGGGACTAGCGGGGGGGCCTGACACAGATACGCAGTATTTT	CASSPGLAGGPDTDTQYF
.	TRBV10-2	TRBJ1-5	.	TGCGCCACCCGGCGGGGAGTCAATCAGCCCCAGCATTTT	CATRRGVNQPQHF
.	TRBV11-2	TRBJ1-5	.	TGTGCCAGCTCCAGCATGCCTGATCAGCCCCAGCATTTT	CASSSMPDQPQHF
.	TRBV11-3	TRBJ1-1	few	TGTGCCAGCAGCTCCTCCGATTTGGCTTTCTTT	CASSSSDLAFF
.	TRBV5-4	TRBJ2-3	.	TGTGCCACCTCGTTACGGGACCGCCCGGAGACGCAGTATTTT	CATSLRDRPETQYF
TRBD1	TRBV27	TRBJ2-7	once	TGTGCCAGCAGTTTTCGGCCGAAAGGGACAGGGCAGTACTTC	CASSFRPKGTGQYF
.	TRBV19	TRBJ1-1	few	TGTGCCAGTAGTATTGATGCGAGGACTGAAGCTTTCTTT	CASSIDARTEAFF
.	TRBV19	TRBJ1-2	once	TGTGCCAGTAGAACAGCGGGACAAATGAGCTATGGCTACACCTTC	CASRTAGQMSYGYTF
.	TRBV1	TRBJ2-1	.	TGCACCAGCAGCCCAGGGGGGACTAGCGGGGAGGCCGGGGGTAATGAGCAGTTCTTC	CTSSPGGTSGEAGGNEQFF
.	TRBV9	TRBJ1-1	few	TGTGCCAGCAGCGCGAGGGGGTCCCCTTCCCGGGGCACTGAAGCTTTCTTT	CASSARGSPSRGTEAFF
TRBD1	TRBV7-2	TRBJ1-3	few	TGTGCCAGCAGCTTAGGGGGGACAGGGGTTGGAAACACCATATATTTT	CASSLGGTGVGNTIYF